One sample yielded the 17 T cell receptor beta chains listed below, sequenced in a study of OX40 agonist ivuxolimab in advanced cancers. This table comes from immunoSEQ multiplex PCR, and its TCRdb copy is limited to in-frame clones, with some not included. The sample yields 40,000 to 45,000 clones, approximately 90% seen once. Sequencing used CD4+ or CD8+ T cells sorted from blood, obtained in a trial of the OX40 agonist ivuxolimab. The receptors were gathered from an adult with an advanced solid tumor such as melanoma, head and neck, liver or kidney cancer.

The genes are TRBV5-4 and TRBJ1-1; 7 positions match TRBD1. The CDR3 is 17 residues long. Per the germline V gene, CDR1 is SGHNT and CDR2 is YYREEE (reference sequence). V lost 4 bases, J lost 3 bases, and 15 bases stayed unmatched. As DNA, the CDR3 is TGTGCCAGCAGCCCCGGACAGGTCGGGAGCTCAGACACTGAAGCTTTCTTT. Amino acid sequence: CASSPGQVGSSDTEAFF.

The J gene is TRBJ2-5, the V gene TRBV19; 9 nucleotides agree with TRBD2. Germline V gene sequence: CDR1 LNHDA, CDR2 SQIVND (reference sequence). Losses at the gene ends were 4 bases for V and 3 bases for J; bases not matched to a gene: 3. The CDR3 length is 14 residues. This CDR3 is CASSRLAEEETQYF. CDR3 coding DNA: TGTGCCAGTAGTAGACTAGCGGAAGAAGAGACCCAGTACTTC.

J is TRBJ1-2 and V is TRBV4-2, with 7 bases identical to TRBD1. V was clipped by 0 bases and J by 2 bases; unmatched bases: 3. The CDR3 spans 15 residues. Germline V lookup: CDR1 LGHNA, CDR2 YNFKEQ. CDR3 in DNA: TGTGCCAGCAGCCAAGAAGGGGGCGCGAACTATGGCTACACCTTC. This gives the protein CASSQEGGANYGYTF.

The chain joins TRBV6-6 to TRBJ2-5; D remains unclear. CDR1 is MNHNY and CDR2 is SVGAGI in the germline V gene (reference sequence). This CDR3 contains 14 residues. V was clipped by 6 bases and J by 2 bases, with 13 bases between them. The DNA of the CDR3 is TGTGCCAGCAGCCATCCGGGCCCTCAAGAGACCCAGTACTTC. It translates to CASSHPGPQETQYF.

This clone has a single count. V usage is TRBV19 and J usage is TRBJ2-3, with TRBD1 identical over 8 bases. Germline V CDR1 and CDR2: LNHDA, SQIVND (reference sequence). The CDR3 totals 15 residues. J lost 2 bases, V lost 7 bases, and 8 bases had no gene match. The CDR3 reads CASTGGEAFTDTQYF. The CDR3 nucleotides read TGTGCCAGTACAGGGGGCGAGGCGTTCACAGATACGCAGTATTTT.

V usage is TRBV6-4 and J usage is TRBJ2-1, with D perhaps matching TRBD1 (6 bases). Germline CDR1 and CDR2: MRHNA and SNTAGT. V was trimmed by 8 bases and J by 6 bases, leaving 11 bases between them. The CDR3 has 12 amino acids. This chain's CDR3 is CASARQVNEQFF. The CDR3 DNA follows: TGTGCCAGCGCAAGACAGGTCAATGAGCAGTTCTTC.

Here the CDR3 DNA reads TGTGCCAGCAGCTTAGTAGCGGGATATGACAAAAACATTCAGTACTTC. It translates to CASSLVAGYDKNIQYF. This chain joins TRBV7-2 and TRBJ2-4; the match to TRBD2 covers 8 bases. The CDR3 is 16 residues long. CDR1 SGHTA and CDR2 FQGNSA come from the germline V gene. Losses at the gene ends were 1 base for V and 3 bases for J; bases not matched to a gene: 5.

The chain carries TRBV7-8 and TRBJ1-1; no clear D. The CDR3 has 13 residues. Germline CDR1 is SGHVS and CDR2 is FQNEAQ. Trimming removed 10 bases from V and 1 base from J, with 13 bases in between. The CDR3 sequence is CATAVIPNTEAFF. DNA for the CDR3: TGTGCCACCGCAGTGATACCGAACACTGAAGCTTTCTTT.

The chain is built from TRBV10-2 and TRBJ2-7; D unresolved. Per germline, CDR1 WSHSY and CDR2 SAAADI. The V and J ends lost 4 bases and 2 bases respectively, with 12 bases between them. This CDR3 has 14 amino acids. CDR3 sequence: CASSANFRTYEQYF. CDR3 in DNA: TGCGCCAGCAGTGCTAACTTTCGAACCTACGAGCAGTACTTC.

The chain links TRBV2 to TRBJ1-2; D unclear. Germline V gene data show CDR1 as SNHLY and CDR2 as FYNNEI. V was pared by 4 bases and J by 4 bases, with 13 bases between. This CDR3 contains 14 residues. The DNA of the CDR3 is TGTGCCAGCAGTGTGGGTAGGGATAGCTATGGCTACACCTTC. As protein: CASSVGRDSYGYTF.

The count of this clone is one. The chain combines TRBV7-2 with TRBJ1-1, with D tentatively TRBD1 (6 bases). CDR3 size: 15 residues. Germline lookup yields CDR1 SGHTA and CDR2 FQGNSA. V was cut by 0 bases and J by 4 bases, with 12 bases left in between. The CDR3 spells CASSLALGASTEAFF. Here the CDR3 DNA reads TGTGCCAGCAGCTTAGCCTTGGGGGCTAGCACTGAAGCTTTCTTT.

The DNA for the CDR3 is TGCGCCAGCAGCACGACCGGGACTACCAACAATGAGCAGTTCTTC. Protein sequence: CASSTTGTTNNEQFF. The chain has TRBV5-1 and TRBJ2-1; 7 bases fit TRBD2. Per germline, CDR1 SGHRS and CDR2 YFSETQ. Trimming removed 4 bases from V and 5 bases from J; junction bases left unmatched: 9. The CDR3 is 15 amino acids.

CDR3 region: CASSVRFSHSEAFF. The CDR3 DNA reads as TGTGCCAGCAGTGTCAGATTTTCCCACTCTGAAGCTTTCTTT. The chain employs TRBV2 and TRBJ1-1; D remains ambiguous. The CDR3 has 14 amino acids. Trimming removed 4 bases from V and 6 bases from J, with 15 bases in between. Per germline, CDR1 SNHLY and CDR2 FYNNEI.

This clone was seen once. The CDR3 DNA sequence: TGTGCCAGCAGCCATTTACCGGGACAGGGCCAAGAGACCCAGTACTTC. The encoded protein is CASSHLPGQGQETQYF. The chain recombines TRBV14 with TRBJ2-5, with 9 bases matching TRBD1. The V and J ends lost 3 bases and 1 base, in that order; junction bases with no gene match: 6. The CDR3 has 16 residues. The germline V gene encodes CDR1 SGHDN and CDR2 FVKESK. Supplemented by reference TRBV14 and TRBJ2-5, the full variable domain reads EAGVTQFPSHSVIEKGQTVTLRCDPISGHDNLYWYRRVMGKEIKFLLHFVKESKQDESGMPNNRFLAERTGGTYSTLKVQPAELEDSGVYFCASSHLPGQGQETQYFGPGTRLLVL.

The chain has TRBV7-9 and TRBJ1-4, with D possibly TRBD1 on 6 matching bases. This CDR3 comprises 14 residues. CDR1 and CDR2 (germline): SEHNR, FQNEAQ (reference sequence). V shed 4 bases and J shed 0 bases, with 6 bases lying between them. The CDR3, as DNA: TGTGCCAGCAGCTGGACAGCAACTAATGAAAAACTGTTTTTT. Its protein is CASSWTATNEKLFF.

This clone showed up just a few times. The genes are TRBV28 and TRBJ2-7, with TRBD1 matching over 7 bases. J gave up 0 bases and V 2 bases, and 4 bases lay outside the gene matches. CDR1 is MDHEN, CDR2 SYDVKM, per germline. The CDR3 length is 15 residues. The CDR3 sequence: CASSLRWDSSYEQYF. The CDR3, as DNA: TGTGCCAGCAGTTTACGATGGGACAGCTCCTACGAGCAGTACTTC.

The rearrangement joins TRBV20-1 to TRBJ2-1; 8 bases are a match to TRBD1. Germline V gene lookup returns CDR1 DFQATT and CDR2 SNEGSKA (reference sequence). V was pared by 4 bases and J by 9 bases, with 2 bases of the junction left unmatched. The CDR3 contains 11 residues. The CDR3 loop reads CSAKTGAEQFF. CDR3 DNA: TGCAGTGCTAAGACAGGGGCTGAGCAGTTCTTC.